These 2 T cell receptor beta chains came from one sample sequenced in a study of lymphopenia after photon versus proton radiotherapy (dated by TCRdb to between 2018 and 2021). Library preparation was by the immunoSEQ multiplex PCR assay. TCRdb limited this immuneACCESS table to in-frame rearrangements with V and J called. A share of clones is missing; checked studies link under half to unresolved V genes, and the rest is unexplained. Within this sample are 28,000 or so clones, with around 83% of them counted one time only. Around 4.9% of the sample is in the top ten clones. Specimen: peripheral blood, collected from a patient treated with photon-based radiotherapy. The receptors come from a man aged 25 to 45 with gastric cancer.

The chain combines TRBV7-2 with TRBJ1-3; D may be TRBD1 (6 bases). The V gene lost 1 base and the J gene lost 5 bases, with 9 bases spanning the gap. The germline CDR1 and CDR2 sequences are SGHTA and FQGNSA. The CDR3 is 14 residues long. The CDR3: CASSLDGGRNTIYF. The CDR3 DNA sequence: TGTGCCAGCAGCTTAGACGGGGGCCGAAACACCATATATTTT.

This clone has more than one count but fewer than ten. The sample holds other DNA sequences that translate to the same CDR3. The rearrangement uses TRBV5-1 and TRBJ2-7; 8 bases fit TRBD2. The V gene end was trimmed by 7 bases and the J gene end by 0 bases; junction bases not matched to a gene: 6. Germline assignment: CDR1 SGHRS and CDR2 YFSETQ. This CDR3 is 14 amino acids long. The CDR3 here is CASSLAGSSYEQYF. The DNA of the CDR3 is TGCGCCAGCTCCTTAGCGGGGAGCTCCTACGAGCAGTACTTC.